These 27 T cell receptor beta chains were all obtained from the same sample, sequenced in a study of blood T cell repertoires in COVID-19 (TCRdb year 2020). The library was made by the immunoSEQ multiplex PCR assay. In its TCRdb copy, this immuneACCESS table keeps in-frame sequences only and misses some clones. Where compared with another copy, unresolved V genes explain less than half of these, and the others have no known cause. Within this sample are 130,000 or so clones, with approximately 80% of them counted one time only. 20% to 25% of the sample comes from the top ten. Sequenced input: peripheral blood. The receptors shown here come from a man older than 75 with acute or convalescent COVID-19.

J is TRBJ2-5 and V is TRBV28, with TRBD2 matching 12 bases. The trim removed 6 bases at V and 1 base at J, leaving 3 bases unmatched. Germline V gene lookup returns CDR1 MDHEN and CDR2 SYDVKM. The CDR3 loop spans 15 amino acids. CDR3 in DNA: TGTGCCAGCAGACTAGCGGGGGGCCTCCAAGAGACCCAGTACTTC. It translates to CASRLAGGLQETQYF.

This rearrangement joins TRBV2 to TRBJ2-1, with 11 bases fitting TRBD2. This CDR3 is 16 amino acids long. The ends lost 5 bases at V and 4 bases at J; junction bases unmatched: 7. The germline V gene encodes CDR1 SNHLY and CDR2 FYNNEI. CDR3 coding DNA: TGTGCCAGCAGTCACGCTAGCGGGGGGCCTTACAATGAGCAGTTCTTC. It specifies CASSHASGGPYNEQFF. The full variable domain, in which reference TRBV2 and TRBJ2-1 provide the parts outside the CDR3, is EPEVTQTPSHQVTQMGQEVILRCVPISNHLYFYWYRQILGQKVEFLVSFYNNEISEKSEIFDDQFSVERPDGSNFTLKIRSTKLEDSAMYFCASSHASGGPYNEQFFGPGTRLTVL.

This clone was picked up one time. The chain carries TRBV4-1 and TRBJ1-6; the D is unclear. The CDR3 extends over 16 amino acids. V gave up 3 bases and J gave up 0 bases, with 9 bases separating them. Germline lookup yields CDR1 MGHRA and CDR2 YSYEKL. CDR3 sequence reads: CASSQATDSYNSPLHF. The CDR3 DNA follows: TGCGCCAGCAGCCAGGCGACTGACTCCTATAATTCACCCCTCCACTTT.

The V gene is TRBV4-3, the J gene TRBJ2-1; D possibly corresponds to TRBD1 (6 bases). Germline CDR1 reads LGHNA; CDR2 reads YSLEER. The ends were cut back, 0 bases at V and 13 bases at J, with 10 bases in the middle. The length of the CDR3 is 12 residues. CDR3 loop: CASSQDQGGQFF. Here the CDR3 DNA reads TGCGCCAGCAGCCAAGATCAAGGGGGTCAGTTCTTC.

This sequence joins TRBV5-6 and TRBJ1-1, with no clear D. CDR1 is SGHDT, CDR2 YYEEEE, per germline. The CDR3 runs to 14 residues. Trimming removed 5 bases from V and 3 bases from J, with 14 bases in between. CDR3 bases: TGTGCCAGCAGAAAGGAGAGGGTCGACACTGAAGCTTTCTTT. Translating gives CASRKERVDTEAFF.

This rearrangement joins TRBV5-5 to TRBJ2-7, with a tentative D call TRBD2 (5 bases). The germline V gene encodes CDR1 SGHKS and CDR2 YYEKEE (reference sequence). Trimming took off 2 bases at V and 3 bases at J, with 15 bases between the two ends. This CDR3 comprises 15 residues. CDR3 in DNA: TGTGCCAGCAGCTTCAAGGGTGTGGGAGACTACGAGCAGTACTTC. This gives the protein CASSFKGVGDYEQYF.

The chain is built from TRBV7-6 and TRBJ1-1, with no clear D. The CDR3 loop spans 15 amino acids. V gave up 1 base and J gave up 1 base, with 10 bases separating them. The germline CDR1 and CDR2 sequences are SGHVS and FNYEAQ. DNA of the CDR3: TGTGCCAGCAGCTTAGTCGACTCATCGAACACTGAAGCTTTCTTT. It specifies CASSLVDSSNTEAFF.

The genes are TRBV6-2 or TRBV6-3 and TRBJ2-1; 13 bases match TRBD2. The CDR3 runs to 19 residues. Germline CDR1 MNHEY, CDR2 SVGEGT. V was clipped by 2 bases and J by 2 bases; unmatched bases: 9. CDR3 protein: CASSYRTSGGSSPYNEQFF. CDR3 in DNA: TGTGCCAGCAGTTACCGGACTAGCGGGGGCTCCTCCCCCTACAATGAGCAGTTCTTC.

This rearrangement joins TRBV7-8 to TRBJ1-1; 7 positions agree with TRBD1. V was clipped by 7 bases and J by 10 bases; unmatched bases: 12. Germline V CDR1 and CDR2: SGHVS, FQNEAQ. This CDR3 spans 13 amino acids. CDR3 amino acids: CASTRGRGFGAFF. In nucleotides, the CDR3 is TGTGCCAGCACCCGGGGCAGGGGGTTTGGAGCTTTCTTT.

This chain connects TRBV4-2 to TRBJ1-2, with D maybe TRBD1 (5 bases). The germline CDR1 and CDR2 sequences are LGHNA and YNFKEQ. The CDR3 totals 14 residues. V was cut by 0 bases and J by 12 bases, with 17 bases left in between. The chain's CDR3 is CASSQEAGLGSDTF. The CDR3 bases are TGTGCCAGCAGCCAAGAAGCGGGGCTCGGTTCTGACACCTTC.

V usage is TRBV13 and J usage is TRBJ1-4, with a weak D call TRBD1 (5 bases). The CDR3 runs 14 residues. The V gene lost 0 bases and the J gene lost 6 bases, with 8 bases spanning the gap. CDR1 and CDR2 (germline): PRHDT, FYEKMQ (reference sequence). CDR3 nucleotides: TGTGCCAGCAGCTTAGGCCTGACAGATGAAAAACTGTTTTTT. Its translation: CASSLGLTDEKLFF.

This clone was counted at least ten times. This chain connects TRBV7-9 to TRBJ2-7; 10 nucleotides match TRBD2. CDR3 size: 16 residues. CDR1 and CDR2 (germline): SEHNR, FQNEAQ (reference sequence). With 1 base clipped from V and 6 bases from J, the junction kept 9 bases outside the gene matches. The CDR3 loop is CASSLVPLAGETEQYF. In nucleotides, the CDR3 is TGTGCCAGCAGCTTAGTTCCTCTAGCGGGGGAAACCGAGCAGTACTTC. Filled out from reference TRBV7-9 and TRBJ2-7, the complete variable domain reads DTGVSQNPRHKITKRGQNVTFRCDPISEHNRLYWYRQTLGQGPEFLTYFQNEAQLEKSRLLSDRFSAERPKGSFSTLEIQRTEQGDSAMYLCASSLVPLAGETEQYFGPGTRLTVT.

This chain connects TRBV7-9 to TRBJ2-5, with a possible D match to TRBD1 (7 bases). Trimming took 2 bases from V and 5 from J, leaving 15 bases between them. The CDR3 is 15 amino acids. Germline CDR1 and CDR2: SEHNR and FQNEAQ (reference sequence). The CDR3 spells CASSLKASGGETQYF. In DNA, the CDR3 is TGTGCCAGCAGCTTAAAGGCGTCAGGGGGGGAGACCCAGTACTTC.

This clone has only a few counts. CDR3 protein: CASSLAAGGHGGELFF. For the CDR3, the DNA is TGTGCCAGCAGCTTAGCAGCGGGGGGGCACGGCGGGGAGCTGTTTTTT. The chain recombines TRBV7-2 with TRBJ2-2; 10 nucleotides agree with TRBD2. V lost 0 bases, J lost 7 bases, and 5 bases stayed unmatched. The CDR3 length is 16 residues. Germline loops: CDR1 SGHTA, CDR2 FQGNSA.

The chain recombines TRBV28 with TRBJ1-5; tentative D call: TRBD1 (6 bases). CDR3 length: 14 residues. The V end lost 7 bases, the J end lost 6 bases, and 16 bases lay between the germline ends. Germline V gene sequence: CDR1 MDHEN, CDR2 SYDVKM. The CDR3 spells CASILGGAGQPQHF. The CDR3 bases are TGTGCCAGCATCCTAGGGGGGGCGGGTCAGCCCCAGCATTTT.

Only a few counts were recorded for this clone. The chain combines TRBV4-1 with TRBJ1-6; D is perhaps TRBD1 (6 bases). The CDR3 consists of 18 residues. CDR1 is MGHRA, CDR2 YSYEKL, per germline. With 0 bases removed from V and 6 bases from J, the gap between germline ends came to 18 bases. The DNA for the CDR3 is TGCGCCAGCAGCCAAGATCCAAACCGGGACACTAGTAATTCACCCCTCCACTTT. It yields the protein CASSQDPNRDTSNSPLHF.

This chain joins TRBV4-1 and TRBJ2-7; tentatively, D is TRBD2 (6 bases). This CDR3 spans 14 amino acids. The germline V gene has CDR1 MGHRA and CDR2 YSYEKL. V lost 5 bases and J 0 bases, leaving 11 bases between the germline ends. CDR3 amino acids: CASSWDFGSYEQYF. CDR3 coding DNA: TGCGCCAGCAGCTGGGACTTCGGCTCCTACGAGCAGTACTTC.

The rearrangement uses TRBV5-8 and TRBJ1-5, with 10 bases aligning to TRBD1. CDR1 and CDR2 from the germline V gene are SGHTS and YDEGEE. The V gene end was trimmed by 3 bases and the J gene end by 4 bases; junction bases not matched to a gene: 10. The length of the CDR3 is 17 residues. The CDR3 loop reads CASSSGQGYGGNQPQHF. CDR3 nucleotides: TGTGCCAGCAGCTCGGGACAGGGGTACGGGGGGAATCAGCCCCAGCATTTT.

The V and J genes are TRBV5-5 and TRBJ2-5, with no clear D. This CDR3 has 13 residues. The V gene's germline CDR1 is SGHKS and CDR2 YYEKEE (reference sequence). Between the trimmed V and J ends, which lost 0 bases and 2 bases, there was a span of 5 bases. CDR3 bases: TGTGCCAGCAGCTTGGGAGTTCAAGAGACCCAGTACTTC. It yields the protein CASSLGVQETQYF.

This clone has a single count. This rearrangement joins TRBV29-1 to TRBJ1-4, with 7 positions matching TRBD1. CDR3 size: 13 residues. Per the germline V gene, CDR1 is SQVTM and CDR2 is ANQGSEA. The V segment lost 6 bases and the J segment 4 bases; nucleotides outside the gene matches: 5. This CDR3 is CSVKTGSNEKLFF. The DNA of the CDR3 is TGCAGCGTCAAGACAGGGAGTAATGAAAAACTGTTTTTT. Based on the CDR3 plus reference TRBV29-1 and TRBJ1-4, the full variable domain is SAVISQKPSRDICQRGTSLTIQCQVDSQVTMMFWYRQQPGQSLTLIATANQGSEATYESGFVIDKFPISRPNLTFSTLTVSNMSPEDSSIYLCSVKTGSNEKLFFGSGTQLSVL.

The chain carries TRBV19 and TRBJ1-2, with D unclear. Trimming stripped 4 bases from V and 8 bases from J, with 8 bases between. Germline V CDR1 and CDR2: LNHDA, SQIVND (reference sequence). CDR3 size: 11 residues. This CDR3 reads CASSTGNGYTF. The CDR3 DNA reads TGTGCCAGTAGTACCGGGAACGGCTACACCTTC.

This clone was detected only once. The V gene is TRBV30, the J gene TRBJ1-2; a possible D gene is TRBD1 (6 bases). CDR1 and CDR2 (germline): GTSNPN, SVGIG (reference sequence). Deletions cut 1 base from V and 5 bases from J, with 8 bases between. CDR3 length: 12 amino acids. The CDR3 sequence is CAWSETGYGYTF. The CDR3 nucleotides read TGTGCCTGGAGTGAAACAGGGTATGGCTACACCTTC. The whole variable domain, filled in from reference TRBV30 and TRBJ1-2, reads SQTIHQWPATLVQPVGSPLSLECTVEGTSNPNLYWYRQAAGRGLQLLFYSVGIGQISSEVPQNLSASRPQDRQFILSSKKLLLSDSGFYLCAWSETGYGYTFGSGTRLTVV.

This chain joins TRBV19 and TRBJ2-1; TRBD1 matches 10 bases. Trimming took 5 bases from V and 9 from J; bases not matched to a gene: 10. This CDR3 is 15 amino acids long. Looked up from germline, CDR1 is LNHDA and CDR2 is SQIVND (reference sequence). This CDR3 is CASSPGGTGVGEQFF. The CDR3 bases are TGTGCCAGTAGTCCCGGTGGGACAGGGGTCGGTGAGCAGTTCTTC.

The CDR3 reads CASSPPSLTGNYGYTF. CDR3 nucleotides: TGTGCCAGCTCACCACCGAGTTTGACAGGCAACTATGGCTACACCTTC. The chain recombines TRBV18 with TRBJ1-2; the D gene is possibly TRBD1 (6 bases). The CDR3 has 16 residues. V lost 0 bases to trimming and J lost 2 bases, with 13 bases between them. Germline V gene data show CDR1 as KGHSH and CDR2 as LQKENI.

The chain uses TRBV6-1 and TRBJ1-4; D possibly corresponds to TRBD1 (6 bases). The germline V gene has CDR1 MNHNS and CDR2 SASEGT. CDR3 size: 14 residues. The V end was cut by 2 bases, the J end by 8 bases, with 12 bases between. The CDR3 sequence: CASSESGRGEKLFF. DNA of the CDR3: TGTGCCAGCAGTGAATCCGGCAGGGGAGAAAAACTGTTTTTT.

The gene calls are TRBV5-6 and TRBJ2-3, with D tentatively TRBD2 (5 bases). The CDR3 runs 15 residues. Germline-derived CDR1 and CDR2 are SGHDT and YYEEEE. V lost 0 bases, J lost 8 bases, and 16 bases lay in between. The CDR3 DNA sequence: TGTGCCAGCAGCTTGGCCGGATGGGCTAGCAGTACGCAGTATTTT. It encodes CASSLAGWASSTQYF.

There are a few counts of this clone. The V call is TRBV11-1, the J call TRBJ2-7; no firm D call. Looked up from germline, CDR1 is SGHAT and CDR2 is FQDESV (reference sequence). V lost 5 bases, J lost 2 bases, and 16 bases lay in between. This CDR3 has 15 amino acids. Written as DNA, the CDR3 is TGTGCCAGCAGCCCCCGCATCCGTCTAACCTACGAGCAGTACTTC. Amino acids: CASSPRIRLTYEQYF.